The 9 T cell receptor beta chains given below trace back to one sample, sequenced in a study of brain T cells in children with intractable seizures. Measured with immunoSEQ multiplex PCR; TCRdb has only the in-frame clones, and not every one. The sample includes roughly 110,000 clones, approximately 94% of them seen just once. Source: peripheral blood, taken at surgery. These TCRs come from a boy younger than two with hemimegalencephaly and intractable seizures.

CDR3 in DNA: TGTGCCAGCAGCGACCCGTTAATGGGTGATGAAAAACTGTTTTTT. Its translation is CASSDPLMGDEKLFF. The chain links TRBV7-9 to TRBJ1-4; no clear D gene. V lost 5 bases and J 6 bases, leaving 16 bases between the germline ends. Germline assignment: CDR1 SEHNR and CDR2 FQNEAQ (reference sequence). The CDR3 runs to 15 residues.

The rearrangement links TRBV9 to TRBJ1-3, with D maybe TRBD1 (6 bases). The V end lost 0 bases, the J end lost 5 bases, and 12 bases lay between the germline ends. This CDR3 is built from 15 residues. Germline values: CDR1 SGDLS, CDR2 YYNGEE. The CDR3 DNA reads as TGTGCCAGCAGCGTAGCTGGACAGTCCCGAAACACCATATATTTT. The encoded protein is CASSVAGQSRNTIYF.

J is TRBJ2-1 and V is TRBV27; the match to TRBD2 covers 10 bases. J lost 7 bases, V lost 2 bases, and 8 bases had no gene match. The V gene's germline CDR1 is MNHEY and CDR2 SMNVEV (reference sequence). The CDR3 consists of 16 residues. This CDR3 reads CASSLEPSGSWNEQFF. CDR3 bases: TGTGCCAGCAGTTTAGAGCCTAGCGGGAGCTGGAATGAGCAGTTCTTC.

This chain links TRBV12-5 with TRBJ2-4, with TRBD2 identical over 8 bases. V trimming: 7 bases; J trimming: 0 bases; junction bases outside the gene matches: 8. This CDR3 is 16 amino acids long. Germline loops: CDR1 LGHNT, CDR2 FRNRAP. CDR3 in amino acids: CASVQSGGVAKNIQYF. In DNA form, the CDR3 reads TGTGCTAGTGTCCAATCGGGGGGGGTAGCCAAAAACATTCAGTACTTC. The whole variable domain, remainder taken from reference TRBV12-5 and TRBJ2-4, is DARVTQTPRHKVTEMGQEVTMRCQPILGHNTVFWYRQTMMQGLELLAYFRNRAPLDDSGMPKDRFSAEMPDATLATLKIQPSEPRDSAVYFCASVQSGGVAKNIQYFGAGTRLSVL.

The chain carries TRBV6-5 and TRBJ2-7; tentative D call: TRBD1 (5 bases). The CDR3 extends over 13 amino acids. V lost 6 bases to trimming and J lost 6 bases, with 15 bases between them. Germline assignment: CDR1 MNHEY and CDR2 SVGAGI. For the CDR3, the DNA is TGTGCCAGCAGCGCCTTTATAAGGGGCGAGCAGTACTTC. Translated, it gives CASSAFIRGEQYF.

CDR3 DNA: TGTGCCAGCAGCTCCACCACTAGCGGGGGAGCCTACAATGAGCAGTTCTTC. Protein: CASSSTTSGGAYNEQFF. The gene calls are TRBV7-6 and TRBJ2-1; the match to TRBD2 covers 11 bases. The CDR3 has 17 residues. The junction had 7 bases not matched to a gene; V was cut back by 4 bases and J by 2 bases. Germline V gene data show CDR1 as SGHVS and CDR2 as FNYEAQ.

The chain couples TRBV5-4 to TRBJ1-5, with a possible D match to TRBD1 (5 bases). CDR3 length: 16 amino acids. Per the germline V gene, CDR1 is SGHNT and CDR2 is YYREEE (reference sequence). V lost 2 bases and J 2 bases, leaving 14 bases between the germline ends. CDR3 DNA sequence: TGTGCCAGCAGCTTTGGGGGAGTGAGTCGCAATCAGCCCCAGCATTTT. The encoded protein is CASSFGGVSRNQPQHF. The full variable domain, its missing parts supplied by reference TRBV5-4 and TRBJ1-5, is ETGVTQSPTHLIKTRGQQVTLRCSSQSGHNTVSWYQQALGQGPQFIFQYYREEENGRGNFPPRFSGLQFPNYSSELNVNALELDDSALYLCASSFGGVSRNQPQHFGDGTRLSIL.

The CDR3 sequence: CASSSRGLAGGAPGELFF. Written as DNA, the CDR3 is TGTGCCAGCAGCTCAAGGGGGCTAGCGGGAGGGGCCCCCGGGGAGCTGTTTTTT. This chain uses TRBV5-4 with TRBJ2-2; 12 nucleotides agree with TRBD2. CDR1 SGHNT and CDR2 YYREEE come from the germline V gene (reference sequence). This CDR3 is 18 amino acids long. V lost 3 bases to trimming and J lost 6 bases; unmatched junction nucleotides: 12.

J is TRBJ1-1 and V is TRBV19, with 7 nucleotides matching TRBD1. In germline, CDR1 is LNHDA, CDR2 SQIVND (reference sequence). The CDR3 has 15 amino acids. The J segment lost 5 bases and the V segment lost 4 bases, leaving 10 bases of the junction unmatched. CDR3 coding DNA: TGTGCCAGTAGTAACAGGGGAGAGGGAAAGACTGAAGCTTTCTTT. Its translation is CASSNRGEGKTEAFF.